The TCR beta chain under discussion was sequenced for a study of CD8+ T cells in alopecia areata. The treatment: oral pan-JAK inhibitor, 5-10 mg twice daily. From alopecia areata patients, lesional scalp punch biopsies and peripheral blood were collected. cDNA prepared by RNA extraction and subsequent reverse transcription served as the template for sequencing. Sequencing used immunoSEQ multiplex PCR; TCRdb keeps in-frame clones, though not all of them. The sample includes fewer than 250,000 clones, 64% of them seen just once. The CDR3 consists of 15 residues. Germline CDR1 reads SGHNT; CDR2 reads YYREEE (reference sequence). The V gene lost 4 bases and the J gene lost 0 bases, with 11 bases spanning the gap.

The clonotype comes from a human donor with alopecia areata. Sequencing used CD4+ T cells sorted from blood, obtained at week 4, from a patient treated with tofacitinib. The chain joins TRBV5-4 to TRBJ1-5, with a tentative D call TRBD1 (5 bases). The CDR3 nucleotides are TGTGCCAGCAGCCCGGGACTGGATAGCAATCAGCCCCAGCATTTT. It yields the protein CASSPGLDSNQPQHF.